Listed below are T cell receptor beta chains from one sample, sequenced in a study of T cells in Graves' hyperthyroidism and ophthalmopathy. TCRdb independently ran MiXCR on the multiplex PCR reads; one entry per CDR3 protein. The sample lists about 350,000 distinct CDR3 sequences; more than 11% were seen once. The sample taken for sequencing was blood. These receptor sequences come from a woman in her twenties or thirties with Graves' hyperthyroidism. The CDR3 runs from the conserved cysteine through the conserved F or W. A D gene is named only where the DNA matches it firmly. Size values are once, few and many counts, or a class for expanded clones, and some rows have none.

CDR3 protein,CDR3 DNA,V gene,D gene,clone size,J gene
CATSLAGDNEQFF,TGTGCCACCAGTTTAGCGGGGGACAATGAGCAGTTCTTC,TRBV10-3,TRBD2,many,TRBJ2-1
CSTPPQNNEQFF,TGCAGTACGCCCCCACAAAACAATGAGCAGTTCTTC,TRBV20-1,-,-,TRBJ2-1
CASSQRQGNNSPLHF,TGTGCCAGCAGCCAACGACAGGGGAATAATTCACCCCTCCACTTT,TRBV14,TRBD1,few,TRBJ1-6
CASSDGHFQETQYF,TGTGCCAGCAGCGATGGACACTTCCAAGAGACCCAGTACTTC,TRBV9,-,-,TRBJ2-5
CATSPGQLTGELFF,TGTGCCACCAGCCCGGGACAGCTCACCGGGGAGCTGTTTTTT,TRBV24-1,TRBD1,-,TRBJ2-2
CASSFSRGRTEAFF,TGTGCCAGCAGTTTCTCCCGGGGGCGAACTGAAGCTTTCTTT,TRBV28,-,many,TRBJ1-1
CSARGGVVAVTEAFF,TGCAGTGCTAGAGGCGGGGTGGTTGCGGTCACTGAAGCTTTCTTT,TRBV20-1,-,few,TRBJ1-1
CASSPRGGGSGDTGELFF,TGTGCCAGCAGCCCACGTGGAGGAGGTAGCGGAGATACCGGGGAGCTGTTTTTT,TRBV7-3,-,many,TRBJ2-2
CASSLRSGTTEAFF,TGCGCCAGCAGCTTGAGGTCAGGGACCACTGAAGCTTTCTTT,TRBV5-1,-,-,TRBJ1-1
CASSLPTDTQYF,TGTGCCAGCAGCTTACCCACAGATACGCAGTATTTT,TRBV7-2,-,few,TRBJ2-3
CASRESAVNTEAFF,TGTGCCAGCAGAGAATCGGCGGTGAACACTGAAGCTTTCTTT,TRBV12-3/TRBV12-4,-,many,TRBJ1-1
CASSQVSGEQFF,TGTGCCAGCAGCCAAGTATCGGGTGAGCAGTTCTTC,TRBV3-1,-,few,TRBJ2-1
CASSLGNSGANALTF,TGCGCCAGCAGCCTCGGAAACTCTGGGGCCAACGCCCTGACTTTC,TRBV5-1,-,-,TRBJ2-6
CASSVRQETQYF,TGTGCCAGCAGTGTTCGGCAAGAGACCCAGTACTTC,TRBV2,-,many,TRBJ2-5
CASSIGGTSGSLVQFF,TGTGCCAGTAGTATAGGGGGGACTAGCGGGAGTCTGGTGCAGTTCTTC,TRBV19,TRBD2,few,TRBJ2-1
CASSIPGGAGELFF,TGTGCCAGTAGTATACCGGGAGGCGCCGGGGAGCTGTTTTTT,TRBV19,TRBD2,-,TRBJ2-2
CASSYLTGEGEETQYF,TGTGCCAGCAGTTATTTGACAGGGGAAGGGGAAGAGACCCAGTACTTC,TRBV6-2/TRBV6-3,TRBD1,many,TRBJ2-5
CAGHYPGRRGDQYF,TGTGCCGGCCATTACCCGGGACGTCGTGGGGACCAGTACTTC,TRBV7-9,-,-,TRBJ2-5
CSAPLAGDFEQYF,TGCAGTGCTCCCCTAGCGGGAGATTTTGAGCAGTACTTC,TRBV20-1,TRBD2,-,TRBJ2-7
CASSLRQKEGKLFF,TGTGCCAGCAGCCTCCGACAAAAGGAAGGAAAACTGTTTTTT,TRBV5-5,-,many,TRBJ1-4
CASSFERTFTIYF,TGTGCCAGCAGTTTTGAGAGAACCTTCACCATATATTTT,TRBV12-3/TRBV12-4,-,-,TRBJ1-3
CATSSGSGAGVETQYF,TGTGCCACCAGCAGTGGCTCAGGGGCGGGAGTGGAGACCCAGTACTTC,TRBV15,-,many,TRBJ2-5
CASSFQWGGGLTDTQYF,TGTGCCAGCAGCTTTCAATGGGGAGGGGGCCTTACGGATACGCAGTATTTT,TRBV11-2,-,many,TRBJ2-3
CSARDQTVNTEAFF,TGCAGTGCTAGAGACCAGACGGTGAACACTGAAGCTTTCTTT,TRBV20-1,-,many,TRBJ1-1
CSAQAASSYNEQFF,TGCAGTGCGCAAGCGGCAAGCTCCTACAATGAGCAGTTCTTC,TRBV20-1,-,many,TRBJ2-1
CSVEIPNTGELFF,TGCAGCGTTGAAATTCCGAACACCGGGGAGCTGTTTTTT,TRBV29-1,-,few,TRBJ2-2
CASSPLGGGQYF,TGTGCCAGCAGCCCCCTCGGGGGGGGGCAGTACTTC,TRBV3-1,TRBD2,many,TRBJ2-7
CASSPRPGQGATGEQYF,TGTGCCAGCAGCCCTCGACCGGGACAGGGGGCGACCGGCGAGCAGTACTTC,TRBV3-1,TRBD1,many,TRBJ2-7
CSAPRGGGYTDTQYF,TGCAGTGCCCCCCGTGGGGGGGGCTACACAGATACGCAGTATTTT,TRBV20-1,-,-,TRBJ2-3
CASNNRGYNEQFF,TGTGCCAGCAATAACAGGGGTTACAATGAGCAGTTCTTC,TRBV5-4,TRBD1,-,TRBJ2-1
CASSLDKYPRVSAPGANVLTF,TGTGCCAGCAGCTTAGATAAGTACCCTCGAGTTTCAGCACCTGGGGCCAACGTCCTGACTTTC,TRBV7-8,-,-,TRBJ2-6
CASSLDRGDTQYF,TGTGCCAGCAGCTTAGATCGAGGAGATACGCAGTATTTT,TRBV11-2,-,many,TRBJ2-3
CASSPYRQGLVNEQFF,TGTGCCAGCAGCCCCTACAGACAGGGGTTAGTCAATGAGCAGTTCTTC,TRBV7-8,TRBD1,-,TRBJ2-1
CASSIKQDMNTEAFF,TGTGCCAGCAGCATTAAACAGGACATGAACACTGAAGCTTTCTTT,TRBV9,-,few,TRBJ1-1
CASSVAPPGEAQETQYF,TGTGCCAGCAGCGTAGCCCCTCCGGGAGAAGCCCAAGAGACCCAGTACTTC,TRBV9,-,-,TRBJ2-5
CASKSGTYNYGYTF,TGTGCCAGCAAGTCAGGGACCTATAACTATGGCTACACCTTC,TRBV6-1,-,many,TRBJ1-2
CAISEKGRADTQYF,TGTGCCATCAGTGAGAAGGGTAGGGCAGATACGCAGTATTTT,TRBV10-3,-,many,TRBJ2-3
CASSLDNRVETQYF,TGTGCCAGCAGCTTAGATAACAGGGTAGAGACCCAGTACTTC,TRBV11-1,-,many,TRBJ2-5
CASTPRQGETQYF,TGTGCCAGCACCCCTAGACAGGGAGAGACCCAGTACTTC,TRBV7-8,TRBD1,many,TRBJ2-5
CASSSPGVNTEAFF,TGTGCCAGCAGTTCCCCCGGAGTGAACACTGAAGCTTTCTTT,TRBV28,-,many,TRBJ1-1